The clone carrying this TCR beta chain was counted a single time. No antigen is known for it. The PCR had 60 Vbeta and 13 Jbeta primers. The data were produced by immunoSEQ multiplex PCR, yet TCRdb's version contains in-frame clones alone and is incomplete. Of 150,000 to 200,000 clones listed, 79% were seen once; the top ten hold approximately 0.69%. Looked up from germline, CDR1 is SEHNR and CDR2 is FQNEAQ (reference sequence). Trimming cost V 4 bases and J 3 bases, with 13 bases left between them. The CDR3 is 15 residues long. This record comes from a study of cytomegalovirus exposure and HLA in healthy donors. For the study at large: About four fifths of some 390 genotyped donors fell in the Caucasian-associated ancestry cluster.

Points from the study as a whole: Specificity for CMV antigens was confirmed in vitro for three of the CMV-associated chains. Reportedly, HLA-A and HLA-B alleles of most subjects were accurately predicted from TCR beta.

Sample: PBMCs. The chain joins TRBV7-9 to TRBJ2-1, with D tentatively TRBD2 (6 bases). This sequence originates from a woman aged 35 to 49 in good health and CMV-seronegative. In nucleotides, the CDR3 is TGTGCCAGCAGCTCCTCAGCGGGTGACTACAATGAGCAGTTCTTC. Amino acids: CASSSSAGDYNEQFF.